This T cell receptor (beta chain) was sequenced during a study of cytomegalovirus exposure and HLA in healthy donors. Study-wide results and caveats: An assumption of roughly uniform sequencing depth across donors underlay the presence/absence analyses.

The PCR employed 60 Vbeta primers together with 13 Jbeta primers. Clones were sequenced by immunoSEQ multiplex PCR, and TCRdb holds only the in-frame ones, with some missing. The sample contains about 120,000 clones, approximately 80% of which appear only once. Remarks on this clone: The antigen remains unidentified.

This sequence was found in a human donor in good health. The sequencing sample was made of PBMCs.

CDR3 region: CASGTSGGLETQYF. For the CDR3, the DNA is TGTGCCAGCGGAACAAGCGGAGGGTTGGAGACCCAGTACTTC. The J gene is TRBJ2-5, the V gene TRBV5-6; D perhaps matches TRBD2 (6 bases). This CDR3 region has 14 residues. The V gene lost 7 bases and the J gene lost 5 bases, with 18 bases spanning the gap. Germline CDR1 and CDR2: SGHDT and YYEEEE.